This TCR beta chain was recovered during a study of human T cells and chemical hapten exposure. Study results and caveats: The study found that DPC sensitization did not change TCRs above 1 in 1000 frequency.

This clonotype came up a few times. Its antigen remains unidentified. Germline V gene sequence: CDR1 MNHEY, CDR2 SMNVEV (reference sequence). V was clipped by 3 bases and J by 2 bases, with 14 bases between them. The CDR3 has 15 amino acids. Indicated time point: healthy volunteer bleed at 2 weeks. The template was total RNA from unfractionated whole blood. Single cDNA molecules in the library carried unique molecular identifiers attached during preparation. In the original analysis: Across samples, TCR counts had a median of roughly 98,000 and ranged from about 23,224 to 690,600. TCRdb ran MiXCR on the RACE reads and lists one entry per CDR3 protein. TCRdb's processing, not the study's, gives the V and J calls here. Of roughly 120,000 distinct CDR3 sequences listed, about 9% are singletons.

The rearrangement links TRBV27 to TRBJ2-7, with TRBD1 as a possible D gene (6 bases). The source is a male donor in good health. Some clones in this sample may be carry-over from other donors' samples. Sample: whole blood. This CDR3 is CASSFQTGQTYEQYF. CDR3 sequence (DNA): TGTGCCAGCAGTTTTCAGACAGGTCAAACCTACGAGCAGTACTTC.